Listed here are 28 T cell receptor beta chains from one sample, sequenced in a study of control samples from healthy donors and cancer patients. Assay used: immunoSEQ multiplex PCR; TCRdb lists only in-frame clones, some missing. The sample holds 100,000 to 120,000 clones, approximately 82% seen once. The specimen was blood. The receptors stem from a man in his late teens or twenties in good health.

The table lists this clone with many counts. The chain links TRBV4-3 to TRBJ2-3; D could derive from TRBD1 or TRBD2 (5 bases each). Trimming pared 4 bases from V and 7 bases from J, leaving 21 bases between. In germline, CDR1 is LGHNA, CDR2 YSLEER. This CDR3 is built from 16 residues. The CDR3 loop is CASSPPRGALGNTQYF. CDR3 nucleotides: TGCGCCAGCAGCCCCCCGAGGGGAGCTCTGGGGAATACGCAGTATTTT.

This chain uses TRBV6-2 or TRBV6-3 with TRBJ1-2; no reliable D call. Looked up from germline, CDR1 is MNHEY and CDR2 is SVGEGT. The CDR3 consists of 12 residues. V was pared by 6 bases and J by 8 bases, with 13 bases between. CDR3 DNA: TGTGCCAGCAGCCCCGGCGGGTGGGGCTACACCTTC. Encoded protein: CASSPGGWGYTF.

The rearrangement uses TRBV7-8 and TRBJ2-5; D is possibly TRBD1 or TRBD2 (5 bases each). Germline CDR1 reads SGHVS; CDR2 reads FQNEAQ. V was trimmed by 5 bases and J by 4 bases, leaving 17 bases between them. The CDR3 has 15 amino acids. CDR3 in amino acids: CASSPGPVRAETQYF. For the CDR3, the DNA is TGTGCCAGCAGCCCGGGGCCGGTTCGTGCAGAGACCCAGTACTTC.

The chain is built from TRBV5-4 and TRBJ2-3; D remains unclear. The CDR3 runs to 15 residues. Per germline, CDR1 SGHNT and CDR2 YYREEE (reference sequence). V was pared by 0 bases and J by 2 bases, with 10 bases between. The CDR3 DNA is TGTGCCAGCAGCTTGGAGTCAGTCAACACAGATACGCAGTATTTT. Protein product: CASSLESVNTDTQYF.

The V call is TRBV2, the J call TRBJ1-5; the match to TRBD1 covers 8 bases. This CDR3 is 15 amino acids long. Losses at the gene ends were 3 bases for V and 2 bases for J; bases not matched to a gene: 3. CDR1 SNHLY and CDR2 FYNNEI come from the germline V gene. For the CDR3, the DNA is TGTGCCAGCAGTGACAGGGGGCAAGGCAATCAGCCCCAGCATTTT. Amino acid sequence: CASSDRGQGNQPQHF.

The chain links TRBV6-5 to TRBJ1-5; D gene uncertain. The CDR3 is 13 amino acids. Trimming took off 7 bases at V and 1 base at J, with 8 bases between the two ends. Germline loops: CDR1 MNHEY, CDR2 SVGAGI. The CDR3 loop reads CASTERSNQPQHF. The CDR3 region has the DNA TGTGCCAGCACAGAGAGGAGCAATCAGCCCCAGCATTTT.

The chain recombines TRBV28 with TRBJ2-3; perhaps TRBD2 as D (5 bases). The CDR3 has 14 amino acids. Germline-derived CDR1 and CDR2 are MDHEN and SYDVKM. The ends were cut back, 7 bases at V and 1 base at J, with 12 bases in the middle. For the CDR3, the DNA is TGTGCCAGCACCTTTGGACTTGGCACAGATACGCAGTATTTT. This gives the protein CASTFGLGTDTQYF.

The V and J genes are TRBV2 and TRBJ2-3; 8 positions agree with TRBD1. V shed 8 bases, J shed 0 bases, and the junction held 10 bases outside the gene matches. The CDR3 totals 16 residues. Germline CDR1 and CDR2: SNHLY and FYNNEI. The CDR3 protein is CASVRGPRASTDTQYF. CDR3 nucleotides: TGTGCCAGCGTCAGGGGGCCCCGTGCTAGCACAGATACGCAGTATTTT.

The chain uses TRBV18 and TRBJ1-1; D is undetermined. Trimming took 3 bases from V and 0 from J, leaving 8 bases between them. Germline V gene lookup returns CDR1 KGHSH and CDR2 LQKENI. The CDR3 contains 14 residues. The CDR3 loop is CASSPPVMNTEAFF. CDR3 in DNA: TGTGCCAGCTCACCGCCTGTTATGAACACTGAAGCTTTCTTT.

This CDR3 reads CASSQGSALNEQFF. DNA for the CDR3: TGCGCCAGCAGCCAAGGATCTGCCTTGAATGAGCAGTTCTTC. The rearrangement uses TRBV4-1 and TRBJ2-1; D remains ambiguous. The CDR3 spans 14 residues. The germline V and J ends were trimmed by 1 base and 7 bases, with 11 bases remaining between them. CDR1 is MGHRA and CDR2 is YSYEKL in the germline V gene.

This clone was seen more than once but under ten times. J is TRBJ1-1 and V is TRBV5-1; the match to TRBD1 covers 9 bases. V was clipped by 3 bases and J by 4 bases; unmatched bases: 7. In germline, CDR1 is SGHRS, CDR2 YFSETQ. The CDR3 has 15 residues. In DNA, the CDR3 is TGCGCCAGCAGCTCCCTGGGACAGGGAATCACTGAAGCTTTCTTT. This encodes CASSSLGQGITEAFF.

The chain has TRBV27 and TRBJ1-1; D not certain. CDR3 length: 15 amino acids. Trimming pared 1 base from V and 1 base from J, leaving 10 bases between. Germline V lookup: CDR1 MNHEY, CDR2 SMNVEV (reference sequence). CDR3 sequence: CASSLFPAGNTEAFF. CDR3 sequence (DNA): TGTGCCAGCAGTTTATTCCCTGCGGGGAACACTGAAGCTTTCTTT.

The genes are TRBV28 and TRBJ2-7; 8 bases are a match to TRBD1. The V and J ends lost 4 bases and 2 bases, in that order; junction bases with no gene match: 7. From germline, CDR1 is MDHEN and CDR2 SYDVKM. CDR3 length equals 15 residues. The CDR3 loop is CASSYGTGQTYEQYF. The CDR3 DNA sequence: TGTGCCAGCAGTTACGGGACAGGTCAAACCTACGAGCAGTACTTC.

The V gene is TRBV19, the J gene TRBJ2-1; D is uncertain. The CDR3 spans 15 residues. Germline V gene sequence: CDR1 LNHDA, CDR2 SQIVND (reference sequence). The ends were cut back, 0 bases at V and 1 base at J, with 7 bases in the middle. CDR3 region: CASSIDLSSYNEQFF. The CDR3 coding sequence is TGTGCCAGTAGTATAGATTTGAGTTCCTACAATGAGCAGTTCTTC.

The chain couples TRBV7-9 to TRBJ2-4; D is undetermined. The CDR3 length is 13 residues. V lost 0 bases and J 10 bases, leaving 10 bases between the germline ends. The germline V gene encodes CDR1 SEHNR and CDR2 FQNEAQ (reference sequence). This CDR3 reads CASSLANPGIQYF. The DNA of the CDR3 is TGTGCCAGCAGCTTAGCGAATCCAGGAATTCAGTACTTC.

This clone has a handful of counts. CDR3 sequence reads: CSPGQGPGNTIYF. DNA of the CDR3: TGCAGCCCCGGACAGGGGCCTGGAAACACCATATATTTT. This sequence joins TRBV29-1 and TRBJ1-3, with TRBD1 matching over 9 bases. V lost 8 bases and J lost 2; bases outside the gene matches: 4. The CDR3 is 13 amino acids. Germline values: CDR1 SQVTM, CDR2 ANQGSEA. The variable domain in full, completed from reference TRBV29-1 and TRBJ1-3, reads SAVISQKPSRDICQRGTSLTIQCQVDSQVTMMFWYRQQPGQSLTLIATANQGSEATYESGFVIDKFPISRPNLTFSTLTVSNMSPEDSSIYLCSPGQGPGNTIYFGEGSWLTVV.

The V and J genes are TRBV15 and TRBJ2-3; 7 positions match TRBD1. The length of the CDR3 is 14 residues. Germline V gene data show CDR1 as LNHNV and CDR2 as YYDKDF (reference sequence). V trimming: 6 bases; J trimming: 4 bases; junction bases outside the gene matches: 7. CDR3 nucleotides: TGTGCCACCAGTCAAGGGGGCATAGCAGATACGCAGTATTTT. Its translation is CATSQGGIADTQYF.

This clone turned up a few times. As DNA, the CDR3 is TGTGCCTGGAGTTGGGGGGACAGAGACTACAATGAGCAGTTCTTC. Its translation: CAWSWGDRDYNEQFF. The chain employs TRBV30 and TRBJ2-1; D possibly corresponds to TRBD1 (7 bases). Between the trimmed V and J ends, which lost 2 bases and 3 bases, there was a span of 14 bases. Germline V CDR1 and CDR2: GTSNPN, SVGIG (reference sequence). The CDR3 totals 15 residues.

The chain links TRBV19 to TRBJ2-1, with 11 bases identical to TRBD2. Germline V lookup: CDR1 LNHDA, CDR2 SQIVND (reference sequence). The CDR3 spans 16 residues. The V segment lost 5 bases and the J segment 11 bases; nucleotides outside the gene matches: 14. CDR3 sequence reads: CASSVLTSGVLMKQFF. CDR3 in DNA: TGTGCCAGTAGTGTCCTGACTAGCGGGGTTCTAATGAAGCAGTTCTTC.

The gene calls are TRBV19 and TRBJ2-4; no clear D. Looked up from germline, CDR1 is LNHDA and CDR2 is SQIVND (reference sequence). This CDR3 is 17 amino acids long. Trimming removed 3 bases from V and 0 bases from J, with 15 bases in between. CDR3 nucleotides: TGTGCCAGTAGTATGACGGGCGCCTCCCTAGCCAAAAACATTCAGTACTTC. Translating it yields CASSMTGASLAKNIQYF.

A few counts support this clone. The chain combines TRBV18 with TRBJ1-2, with D uncertain. Looked up from germline, CDR1 is KGHSH and CDR2 is LQKENI. V dropped 0 bases and J dropped 6 bases, with 11 bases sitting between them. This CDR3 has 14 residues. CDR3 DNA: TGTGCCAGCTCACCACCGAACCGGGTTCATGGCTACACCTTC. Translation gives CASSPPNRVHGYTF.

As regards this clone: An end of the junction differs from the germline gene, which may be a read error. The V call is TRBV6-4, the J call TRBJ2-1, with 8 bases fitting TRBD2. The CDR3 loop spans 15 amino acids. Germline V gives CDR1 MRHNA, CDR2 SNTAGT. CDR3 sequence (DNA): TGTGCCAGCAGGGACTCTGCCGGGGGGGGGAATGAGCAGTTCTTC. Translating gives CASRDSAGGGNEQFF.

This chain joins TRBV11-2 and TRBJ2-3; 8 positions match TRBD2. The V gene's germline CDR1 is SGHAT and CDR2 FQNNGV. The CDR3 runs to 16 residues. Unmatched junction bases numbered 4, after V lost 1 base and J lost 1 base. This CDR3 is CASSLVPSGRTDTQYF. CDR3 DNA sequence: TGTGCCAGCAGCTTAGTTCCTAGCGGGCGCACAGATACGCAGTATTTT.

The chain employs TRBV5-1 and TRBJ2-7; D perhaps matches TRBD1 (6 bases). There are 15 residues in the CDR3. Germline V CDR1 and CDR2: SGHRS, YFSETQ. Trimming cost V 4 bases and J 0 bases, with 14 bases left between them. CDR3 sequence (DNA): TGCGCCAGCAGCCCCCTACCAGGGGTCTCCTACGAGCAGTACTTC. Translated: CASSPLPGVSYEQYF.

The rearrangement uses TRBV27 and TRBJ2-1; 10 nucleotides line up with TRBD2. CDR1 MNHEY and CDR2 SMNVEV come from the germline V gene (reference sequence). The CDR3 extends over 20 amino acids. Trimming took 5 bases from V and 0 from J; bases not matched to a gene: 16. CDR3 sequence: CASSLAFTAGGPSSYNEQFF. The DNA of the CDR3 is TGTGCCAGCAGTCTAGCCTTTACAGCGGGGGGGCCTAGCTCCTACAATGAGCAGTTCTTC.

This chain uses TRBV4-1 with TRBJ1-1; the D is unclear. The CDR3 is made up of 13 amino acids. The germline CDR1 and CDR2 sequences are MGHRA and YSYEKL. The ends were cut back, 1 base at V and 6 bases at J, with 9 bases in the middle. In DNA form, the CDR3 reads TGCGCCAGCAGCCAAGCCGGGATAGCTGAAGCTTTCTTT. Translating it yields CASSQAGIAEAFF.

The chain has TRBV4-3 and TRBJ2-7, with 7 positions matching TRBD1. The V gene's germline CDR1 is LGHNA and CDR2 YSLEER. The CDR3 has 16 amino acids. The junction had 10 bases not matched to a gene; V was cut back by 1 base and J by 4 bases. CDR3: CASSQGPGQSSYEQYF. The CDR3 DNA reads as TGCGCCAGCAGCCAAGGTCCGGGACAGTCATCATACGAGCAGTACTTC.

The V call is TRBV15, the J call TRBJ2-5; D is undetermined. Germline CDR1 and CDR2: LNHNV and YYDKDF (reference sequence). This CDR3 spans 13 amino acids. Trimming removed 0 bases from V and 5 bases from J, with 7 bases in between. CDR3 nucleotides: TGTGCCACCAGCAGAGATCTCTCCGAGACCCAGTACTTC. It codes for CATSRDLSETQYF.